The T cell receptor (beta chain) under discussion was sequenced for a study of blood T cells in healthy people across ages. Points on this clonotype: No antigen is known for it.

Together with a sample-barcoded 5' primer, a J-beta primer mix was included in a second PCR lasting about 6 to 11 cycles. No fewer than 3 million CDR3-containing paired-end reads came from each sample. MiXCR, applied by TCRdb to the 5' RACE reads, yields one record per CDR3 protein. The data contain 800,000 to 1,300,000 distinct CDR3 sequences, 25% of them seen just once; the ten biggest clones take up 0.75%. Points from the study as a whole: Older age went with lower TCR beta diversity per million T cells, in a roughly linear way. Naive CD4+ cells and diversity were both higher in long-lived donors than in aged donors.

The same specimen was also included in a second study, on T cells of mothers and their children. That paper adds: The study found thymic selection shapes TCR recombination output similarly in related and unrelated pairs.

Sequenced sample: blood. The TCR sequence derives from a girl aged 2-10 years in good health.

DNA for the CDR3: TGTGCCAGCAGCTTAGGAGGTGTGACACCTGAAGCTTTCTTT. It specifies CASSLGGVTPEAFF. This sequence joins TRBV7-9 and TRBJ1-1; no clear D. Trimming shortened V by 1 base and J by 6 bases, and 12 bases separated the two germline ends. There are 14 residues in the CDR3. In germline, CDR1 is SEHNR, CDR2 FQNEAQ (reference sequence).